This T cell receptor beta chain was recovered during a study of blood T cell repertoires in COVID-19. The CDR3 covers 18 residues. J was trimmed by 2 bases and V by 2 bases; bases with no gene match: 6. CDR1 SGDLS and CDR2 YYNGEE come from the germline V gene. Measured with immunoSEQ multiplex PCR; TCRdb has only the in-frame clones, and not every one. The table includes around 220,000 clones, roughly 80% detected once. The sequence was obtained from a woman older than 75 with COVID-19, enrolled during active disease. This chain uses TRBV9 with TRBJ2-5, with 16 nucleotides matching TRBD2. Sequencing was performed on peripheral blood. The CDR3 DNA is TGTGCCAGCAGCGTGAACCCGGGACTAGCGGGGGGGCAAGAGACCCAGTACTTC. Translation: CASSVNPGLAGGQETQYF. The full variable domain, its missing parts supplied by reference TRBV9 and TRBJ2-5, is DSGVTQTPKHLITATGQRVTLRCSPRSGDLSVYWYQQSLDQGLQFLIQYYNGEERAKGNILERFSAQQFPDLHSELNLSSLELGDSALYFCASSVNPGLAGGQETQYFGPGTRLLVL.